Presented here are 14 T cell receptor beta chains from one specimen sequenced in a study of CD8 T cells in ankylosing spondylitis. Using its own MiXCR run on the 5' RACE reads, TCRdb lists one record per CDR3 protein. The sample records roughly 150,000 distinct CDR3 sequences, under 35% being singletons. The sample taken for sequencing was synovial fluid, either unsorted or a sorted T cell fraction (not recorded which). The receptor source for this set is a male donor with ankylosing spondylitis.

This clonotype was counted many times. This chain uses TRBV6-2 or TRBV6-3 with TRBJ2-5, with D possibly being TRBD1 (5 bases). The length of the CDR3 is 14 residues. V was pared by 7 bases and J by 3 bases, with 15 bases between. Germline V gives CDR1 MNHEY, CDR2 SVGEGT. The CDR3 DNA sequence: TGTGCCAGCACCGTACGACAGCGAAAAGAGACCCAGTACTTC. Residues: CASTVRQRKETQYF.

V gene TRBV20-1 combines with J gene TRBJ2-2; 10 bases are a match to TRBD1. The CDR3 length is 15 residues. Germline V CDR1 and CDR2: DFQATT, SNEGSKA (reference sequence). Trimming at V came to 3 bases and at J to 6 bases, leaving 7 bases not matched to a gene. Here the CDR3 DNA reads TGCAGTGCTAGGAAAGGGACAGGGGCCCCCGGGGAGCTGTTTTTT. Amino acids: CSARKGTGAPGELFF.

CDR3 coding DNA: TGTGCCAGCAGCCCCGGGGCCGCCGGGAGAGGCTACACCTTC. Amino acid sequence: CASSPGAAGRGYTF. The chain combines TRBV12-3 or TRBV12-4 with TRBJ1-2; D may be TRBD1 (5 bases). The CDR3 loop spans 14 amino acids. The ends were cut back, 6 bases at V and 8 bases at J, with 19 bases in the middle.

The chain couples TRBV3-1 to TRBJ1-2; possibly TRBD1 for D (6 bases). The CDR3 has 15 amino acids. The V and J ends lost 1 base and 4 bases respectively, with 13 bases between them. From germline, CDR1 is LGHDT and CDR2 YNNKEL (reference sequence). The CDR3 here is CASSQGPQGGYGYTF. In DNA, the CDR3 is TGTGCCAGCAGCCAAGGACCACAGGGAGGCTATGGCTACACCTTC.

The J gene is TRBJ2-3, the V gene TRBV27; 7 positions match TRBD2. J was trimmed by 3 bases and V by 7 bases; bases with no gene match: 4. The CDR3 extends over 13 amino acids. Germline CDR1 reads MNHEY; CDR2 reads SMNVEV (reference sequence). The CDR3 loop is CASMRGGTDTQYF. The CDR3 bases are TGTGCCAGCATGAGGGGAGGGACAGATACGCAGTATTTT.

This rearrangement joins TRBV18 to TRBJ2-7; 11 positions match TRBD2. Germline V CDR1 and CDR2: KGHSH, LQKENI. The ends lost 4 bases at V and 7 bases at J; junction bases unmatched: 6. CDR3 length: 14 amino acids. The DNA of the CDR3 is TGTGCCAGCTCACTCACTAGCGGGAGTTGGGAGCAGTACTTC. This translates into CASSLTSGSWEQYF.

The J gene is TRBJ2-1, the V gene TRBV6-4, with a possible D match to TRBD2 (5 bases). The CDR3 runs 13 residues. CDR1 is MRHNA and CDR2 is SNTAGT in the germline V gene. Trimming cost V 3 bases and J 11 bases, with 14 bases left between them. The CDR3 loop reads CASSEGEGLQQFF. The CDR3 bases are TGTGCCAGCAGTGAGGGAGAGGGATTGCAGCAGTTCTTC.

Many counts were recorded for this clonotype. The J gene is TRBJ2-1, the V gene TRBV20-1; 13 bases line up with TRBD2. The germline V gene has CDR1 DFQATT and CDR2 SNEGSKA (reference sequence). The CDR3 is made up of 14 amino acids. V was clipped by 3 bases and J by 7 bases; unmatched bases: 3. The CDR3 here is CSARGGLAGNEQFF. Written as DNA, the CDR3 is TGCAGTGCTAGGGGGGGACTAGCGGGAAATGAGCAGTTCTTC.

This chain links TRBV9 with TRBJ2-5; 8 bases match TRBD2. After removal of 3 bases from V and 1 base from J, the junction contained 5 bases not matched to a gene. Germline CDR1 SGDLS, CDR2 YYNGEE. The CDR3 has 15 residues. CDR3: CASSADTSGQETQYF. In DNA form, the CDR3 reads TGTGCCAGCAGCGCCGACACTAGCGGCCAAGAGACCCAGTACTTC.

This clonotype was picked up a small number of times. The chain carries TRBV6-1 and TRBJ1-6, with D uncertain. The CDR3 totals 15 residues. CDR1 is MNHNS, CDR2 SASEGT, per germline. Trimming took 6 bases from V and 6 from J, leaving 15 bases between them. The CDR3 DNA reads TGTGCCAGCAGGCGCGGAACGGACCTTAATTCACCCCTCCACTTT. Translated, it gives CASRRGTDLNSPLHF.

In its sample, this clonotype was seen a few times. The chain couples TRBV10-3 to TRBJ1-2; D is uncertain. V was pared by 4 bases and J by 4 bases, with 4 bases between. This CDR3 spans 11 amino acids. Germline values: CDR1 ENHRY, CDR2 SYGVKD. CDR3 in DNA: TGTGCCATCAGTGGCAGCTATGGCTACACCTTC. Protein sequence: CAISGSYGYTF.

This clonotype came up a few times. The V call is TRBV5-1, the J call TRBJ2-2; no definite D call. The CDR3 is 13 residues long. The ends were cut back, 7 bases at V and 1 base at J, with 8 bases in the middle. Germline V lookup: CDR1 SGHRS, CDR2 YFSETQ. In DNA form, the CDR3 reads TGCGCCAGCCAACAGCAGAACACCGGGGAGCTGTTTTTT. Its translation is CASQQQNTGELFF.

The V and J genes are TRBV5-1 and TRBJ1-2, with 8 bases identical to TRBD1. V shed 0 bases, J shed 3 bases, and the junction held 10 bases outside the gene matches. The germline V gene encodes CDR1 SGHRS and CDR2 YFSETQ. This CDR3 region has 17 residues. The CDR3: CASSLDPWTGRDYGYTF. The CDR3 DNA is TGCGCCAGCAGCTTGGACCCCTGGACAGGGCGTGACTATGGCTACACCTTC.

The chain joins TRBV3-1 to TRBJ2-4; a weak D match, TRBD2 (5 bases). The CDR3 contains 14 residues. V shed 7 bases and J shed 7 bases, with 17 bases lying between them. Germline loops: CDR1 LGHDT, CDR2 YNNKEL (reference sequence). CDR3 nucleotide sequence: TGTGCCAGCACCGCTCGTACGGGGTCGAACATTCAGTACTTC. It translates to CASTARTGSNIQYF.